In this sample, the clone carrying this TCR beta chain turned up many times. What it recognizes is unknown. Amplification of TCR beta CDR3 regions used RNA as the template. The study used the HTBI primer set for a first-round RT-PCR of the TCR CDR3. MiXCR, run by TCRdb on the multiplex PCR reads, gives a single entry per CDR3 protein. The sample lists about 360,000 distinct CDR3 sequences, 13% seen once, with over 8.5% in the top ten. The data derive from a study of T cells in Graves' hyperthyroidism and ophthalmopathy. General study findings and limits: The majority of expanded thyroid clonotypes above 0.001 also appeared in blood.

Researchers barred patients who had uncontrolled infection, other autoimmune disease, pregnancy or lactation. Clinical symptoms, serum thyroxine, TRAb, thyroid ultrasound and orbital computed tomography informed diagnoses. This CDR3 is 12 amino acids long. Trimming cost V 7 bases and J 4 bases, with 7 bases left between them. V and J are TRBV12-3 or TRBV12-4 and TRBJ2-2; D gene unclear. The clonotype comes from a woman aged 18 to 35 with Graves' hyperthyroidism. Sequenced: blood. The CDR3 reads CASTLGTGELFF. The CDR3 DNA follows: TGTGCCAGCACCCTCGGCACCGGGGAGCTGTTTTTT.